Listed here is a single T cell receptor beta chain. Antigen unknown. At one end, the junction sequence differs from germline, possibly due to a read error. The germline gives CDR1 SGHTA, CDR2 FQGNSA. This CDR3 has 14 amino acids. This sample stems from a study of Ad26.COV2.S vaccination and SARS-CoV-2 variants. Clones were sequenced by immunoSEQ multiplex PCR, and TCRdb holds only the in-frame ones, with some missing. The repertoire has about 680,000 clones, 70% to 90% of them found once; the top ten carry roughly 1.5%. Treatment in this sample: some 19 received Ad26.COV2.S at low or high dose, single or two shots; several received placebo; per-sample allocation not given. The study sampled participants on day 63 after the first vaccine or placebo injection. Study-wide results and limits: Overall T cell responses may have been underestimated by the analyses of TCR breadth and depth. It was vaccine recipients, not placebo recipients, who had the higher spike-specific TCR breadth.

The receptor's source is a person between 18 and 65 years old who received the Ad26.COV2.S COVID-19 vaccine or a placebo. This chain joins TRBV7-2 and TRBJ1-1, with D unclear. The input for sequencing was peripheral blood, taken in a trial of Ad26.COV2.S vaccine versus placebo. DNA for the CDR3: TGTGCCAGCAGCCTAGCGGGTCGTAACACTGAAGCTTTCTTT. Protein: CASSLAGRNTEAFF.